This is a list of T cell receptor beta chains from one sample in a study of Ad26.COV2.S vaccination and SARS-CoV-2 variants. The protocol was immunoSEQ multiplex PCR, while the TCRdb copy is restricted to in-frame clones and leaves out a portion. The data show some 370,000 clones, under 90% seen once. This specimen was peripheral blood, taken in a trial of Ad26.COV2.S vaccine versus placebo. The receptors stem from a person aged 18 to 59 who received the Ad26.COV2.S COVID-19 vaccine or a placebo. Both conserved end residues are part of each CDR3. The D gene is left open where the match is weak. Clone sizes are given selectively: once, few, many, or a class where the clone is expanded.

TRBJ1-1,TRBV19,NA,TRBD1,TGTGCCAGTAGCCATACTGGGACAGGGGGCGAAACTGAAGCTTTCTTT,CASSHTGTGGETEAFF
TRBJ1-6,TRBV11-2,NA,TRBD1,TGTGCCAGCAGCCTATTGTTACAGGGGGCCAATTCACCCCTCCACTTT,CASSLLLQGANSPLHF
TRBJ2-1,TRBV15,NA,TRBD2,TGTGCCACCAGCCTGGGACTAGTGGGGAGTAGTGGGCAGTTCTTC,CATSLGLVGSSGQFF
TRBJ1-3,TRBV6-5,NA,NA,TGTGCCAGCAGTCTCTCATCCTCTGGAAACACCATATATTTT,CASSLSSSGNTIYF
TRBJ1-1,TRBV29-1,once,NA,TGCAGCGTTGATACACGGAACACTGAAGCTTTCTTT,CSVDTRNTEAFF
TRBJ1-3,TRBV27,once,TRBD1,TGTGCCAGCAGATCCGGGACAGGGGAGCCTGGAAACACCATATATTTT,CASRSGTGEPGNTIYF
TRBJ1-2,TRBV30,NA,TRBD1,TGTGCCTGGAGTGTATTTACAGGGGGCAACAACTATGGCTACACCTTC,CAWSVFTGGNNYGYTF
TRBJ1-5,TRBV19,NA,NA,TGTGCCAGTAGCTGGCAGGGGAGCGGCAATCAGCCCCAGCATTTT,CASSWQGSGNQPQHF
TRBJ2-7,TRBV24-1,NA,NA,TGTGCCACCCCTTTACGGTGGGAGCAGTACTTC,CATPLRWEQYF
TRBJ2-7,TRBV2,NA,TRBD1,TGTGCCAGCGTAGGACAGGGCGGGCCCTACGAGCAGTACTTC,CASVGQGGPYEQYF
TRBJ2-5,TRBV15,NA,TRBD2,TGTGCCACCAGCCTCCCCCCAGCGGGAGCAAGGGAGACCCAGTACTTC,CATSLPPAGARETQYF
TRBJ1-2,TRBV4-1,NA,NA,TGCGCCAGCAGCCAAGATTCTAGGTCAGGGTACGCGGGCTACACCTTC,CASSQDSRSGYAGYTF
TRBJ2-3,TRBV7-3,NA,TRBD2,TGTGCCAGCAGCTCGGGACTAGCCCCGTGGGATACGCAGTATTTT,CASSSGLAPWDTQYF
TRBJ2-7,TRBV27,once,NA,TGTGCCAGCAGTTTCTTCGGGCGGGAGCAGTACTTC,CASSFFGREQYF
TRBJ2-3,TRBV4-2,NA,NA,TGTGCCAGCACCCGGCTCGGACGGGGAGATACGCAGTATTTT,CASTRLGRGDTQYF
TRBJ1-2,TRBV24-1,NA,NA,TGTGCCACCAGTGCCGGGCCTCCGTCCTATGGCTACACCTTC,CATSAGPPSYGYTF
TRBJ2-1,TRBV3-1/TRBV3-2,once,NA,TGTGCCAGCAGCCAAGGCCCTGAGCAGTTCTTC,CASSQGPEQFF
TRBJ2-7,TRBV19,NA,TRBD2,TGTGCCAGTAGTCCAGGGACTAACTACGAGCAGTACTTC,CASSPGTNYEQYF
TRBJ1-2,TRBV9,few,NA,TGTGCCAGCAGCGTAGCTCTTCAGGGTCATGGCTACACCTTC,CASSVALQGHGYTF
TRBJ1-4,TRBV6-5,NA,NA,TGTGCCAGCACCCCGATTGGGAGCGTTAATGAAAAACTGTTTTTT,CASTPIGSVNEKLFF
TRBJ2-7,TRBV27,NA,NA,TGTGCCAGCAGTTTATCGGCAGGGGGGGACTACGAGCAGTACTTC,CASSLSAGGDYEQYF
TRBJ1-2,TRBV5-4,NA,NA,TGTGCCAGCAGCTGGGGCGGGGTAGAAGGCTACACCTTC,CASSWGGVEGYTF
TRBJ2-2,TRBV4-3,NA,NA,TGCGCCAGCAGCCAAGGGACTACGATCCCCGGGGAGCTGTTTTTT,CASSQGTTIPGELFF
TRBJ2-7,TRBV5-6,NA,NA,TGTGCCAGCAGCTTGGGGAACACCGGGCCTACCTTC,CASSLGNTGPTF
TRBJ2-7,TRBV30,NA,NA,TGTGCCTGGAATATGGGGAGCCAAAGCCCCTACGAGCAGTACTTC,CAWNMGSQSPYEQYF
TRBJ2-3,TRBV6-4,many,TRBD2,TGTGCCAGCAGTGAGCGGGGGGGCACAGATACGCAGTATTTT,CASSERGGTDTQYF
TRBJ2-7,TRBV5-6,few,NA,TGTGCCAGCAGCTCTTCAGACTACGAGCAGTACTTC,CASSSSDYEQYF
TRBJ1-2,TRBV3-1/TRBV3-2,NA,NA,TGTGCCAGCAGCCAGGGCGACTATGGCTACACCTTC,CASSQGDYGYTF
TRBJ2-1,TRBV15,NA,TRBD1,TGTGCCACCAGCAGAGCTGGGACAGGGGGCCACAATGAGCAGTTCTTC,CATSRAGTGGHNEQFF
TRBJ1-4,TRBV30,NA,NA,TGTGCCTGGAGTCTCTCACAGGGCATGGGCGAAAAACTGTTTTTT,CAWSLSQGMGEKLFF
TRBJ2-7,TRBV6-6,NA,TRBD1,TGTGCCAGCAGCGCCGGGACAGGGTCCTACGAGCAGTACTTC,CASSAGTGSYEQYF
TRBJ1-3,TRBV7-9,once,NA,TGTGCCAGCAGCCCACGGGTCGGGAGCTCTGGAAACACCATATATTTT,CASSPRVGSSGNTIYF
TRBJ2-7,TRBV9,once,NA,TGTGCCAGCAGCGTTTCCGGGGACCCCTACGAGCAGTACTTC,CASSVSGDPYEQYF
TRBJ2-2,TRBV4-2,NA,NA,TGTGCCAGCACGGGCTTCGGGACCGGGGAGCTGTTTTTT,CASTGFGTGELFF
TRBJ2-1,TRBV5-4,NA,NA,TGTGCCAGCAGCTTGAATCGCGCGTCCTACAATGAGCAGTTCTTC,CASSLNRASYNEQFF
TRBJ2-1,TRBV27,NA,NA,TGTGCCAGCAGTTTCTTAGTCACAGGCCACAATGAGCAGTTCTTC,CASSFLVTGHNEQFF
TRBJ2-5,TRBV27,few,TRBD1,TGTGCCAGCAGTTCTGGGACAGGGGTCTTGAAGACCCAGTACTTC,CASSSGTGVLKTQYF
TRBJ2-1,TRBV5-1,NA,NA,TGCGCCAGCAGCTTGGACCCCCCATACAATGAGCAGTTCTTC,CASSLDPPYNEQFF
TRBJ2-6,TRBV29-1,NA,TRBD1,TGCAGCGCCAGGGGGCCTGGGGCCAACGTCCTGACTTTC,CSARGPGANVLTF
TRBJ2-3,TRBV6-2/TRBV6-3,medium-sized,NA,TGTGCCAGCAGTTACTCTGGCGGGGCCCCCGATACGCAGTATTTT,CASSYSGGAPDTQYF
TRBJ2-5,TRBV7-6,NA,TRBD1,TGTGCCAGCAGCTTAACCCCGGGACAGCAAGAGACCCAGTACTTC,CASSLTPGQQETQYF
TRBJ2-7,TRBV2,NA,NA,TGTGCCAGCTCCAACTACGAGCAGTACTTC,CASSNYEQYF
TRBJ2-7,TRBV5-1,NA,NA,TGCGCCAGCAGCTCGGGGGGCGCGGGAACCTACGAGCAGTACTTC,CASSSGGAGTYEQYF
TRBJ2-7,TRBV5-1,once,TRBD2,TGCGCCAGCAGCTTGGGGGAGGGGACCTACGAGCAGTACTTC,CASSLGEGTYEQYF
TRBJ2-6,TRBV2,NA,NA,TGTGCCAGCAGTGACTCATCTGGGGCCAACGTCCTGACTTTC,CASSDSSGANVLTF
TRBJ2-3,TRBV7-2,NA,NA,TGTGCCAGCAGCTTAGTAGGGACAGATACGCAGTATTTT,CASSLVGTDTQYF
TRBJ1-1,TRBV6-6,few,NA,TGTGCCAGCACCGCTCAGGGTACTGAAGCTTTCTTT,CASTAQGTEAFF
TRBJ1-1,TRBV7-9,NA,TRBD1,TGTGCCAGCAGCTTATCGGGACAGGGGGGAGAAGCTTTCTTT,CASSLSGQGGEAFF
TRBJ2-3,TRBV9,NA,TRBD2,TGTGCCAGCAGCGTAGCGTCTAGCGGGAGGGCCGGTGATACGCAGTATTTT,CASSVASSGRAGDTQYF
TRBJ2-5,TRBV5-8,NA,NA,TGTGCCAGCAGCTTATTTCTCGGGAATTCTCAAGAGACCCAGTACTTC,CASSLFLGNSQETQYF
TRBJ1-5,TRBV24-1,few,NA,TGTGCCACCAGTGACTGGACCGCCTCGGGGCCCCAGCATTTT,CATSDWTASGPQHF
TRBJ1-1,TRBV6-5,NA,TRBD1,TGTGCCAGCAGTTCCGGACAGGGGTATACTGAAGCTTTCTTT,CASSSGQGYTEAFF
TRBJ2-4,TRBV27,once,NA,TGTGCCAGCAGTTACGGGAGTAGAAACATTCAGTACTTC,CASSYGSRNIQYF
TRBJ1-2,TRBV6-2/TRBV6-3,NA,NA,TGTGCCAGCAGCAGGGACGGCTATGGCTACACCTTC,CASSRDGYGYTF